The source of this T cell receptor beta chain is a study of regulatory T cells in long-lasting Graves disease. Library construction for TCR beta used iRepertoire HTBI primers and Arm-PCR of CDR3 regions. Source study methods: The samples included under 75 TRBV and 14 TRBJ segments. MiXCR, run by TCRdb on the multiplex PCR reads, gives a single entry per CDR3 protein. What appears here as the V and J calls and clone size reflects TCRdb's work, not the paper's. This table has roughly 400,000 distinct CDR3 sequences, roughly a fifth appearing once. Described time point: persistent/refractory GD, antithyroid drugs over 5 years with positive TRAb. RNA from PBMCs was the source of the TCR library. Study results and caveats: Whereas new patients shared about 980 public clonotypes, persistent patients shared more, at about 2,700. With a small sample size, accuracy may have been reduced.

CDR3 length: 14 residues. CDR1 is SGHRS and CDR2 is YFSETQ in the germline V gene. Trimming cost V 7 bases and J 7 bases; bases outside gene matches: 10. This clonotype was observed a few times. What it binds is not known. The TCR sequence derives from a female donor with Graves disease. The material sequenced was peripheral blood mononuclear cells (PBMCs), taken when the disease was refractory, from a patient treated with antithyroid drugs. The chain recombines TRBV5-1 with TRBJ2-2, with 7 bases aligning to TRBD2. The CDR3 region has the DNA TGCGCCAGCGCGCTAGCGGAATATCTCGGGGAGCTGTTTTTT. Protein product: CASALAEYLGELFF. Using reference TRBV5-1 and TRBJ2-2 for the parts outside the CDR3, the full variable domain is KAGVTQTPRYLIKTRGQQVTLSCSPISGHRSVSWYQQTPGQGLQFLFEYFSETQRNKGNFPGRFSGRQFSNSRSEMNVSTLELGDSALYLCASALAEYLGELFFGEGSRLTVL.